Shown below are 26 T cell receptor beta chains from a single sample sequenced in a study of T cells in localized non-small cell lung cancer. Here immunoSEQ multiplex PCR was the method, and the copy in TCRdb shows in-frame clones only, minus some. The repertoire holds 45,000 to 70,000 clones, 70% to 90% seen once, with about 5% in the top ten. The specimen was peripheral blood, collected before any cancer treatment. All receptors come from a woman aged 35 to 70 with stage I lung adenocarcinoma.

The CDR3 DNA reads as TGTGCCAGCTCTCCGGGACAGGGAAAGACGTCGGAAAAACTGTTTTTT. This codes for CASSPGQGKTSEKLFF. The rearrangement uses TRBV18 and TRBJ1-4; TRBD1 matches 9 bases. The CDR3 loop spans 16 amino acids. Germline V gene lookup returns CDR1 KGHSH and CDR2 LQKENI. V trimming: 6 bases; J trimming: 8 bases; junction bases outside the gene matches: 13.

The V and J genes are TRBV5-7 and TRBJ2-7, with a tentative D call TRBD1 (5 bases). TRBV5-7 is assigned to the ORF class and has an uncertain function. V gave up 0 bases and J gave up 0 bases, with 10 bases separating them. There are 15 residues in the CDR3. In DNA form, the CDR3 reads TGTGCCAGCAGCTTGGGGGGCAGGTCCTCCTACGAGCAGTACTTC. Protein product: CASSLGGRSSYEQYF.

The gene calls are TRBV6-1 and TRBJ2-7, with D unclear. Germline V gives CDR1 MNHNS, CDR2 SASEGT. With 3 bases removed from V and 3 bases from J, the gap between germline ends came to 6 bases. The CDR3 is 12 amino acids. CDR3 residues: CASSDFLYEQYF. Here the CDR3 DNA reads TGTGCCAGCAGTGATTTCCTCTACGAGCAGTACTTC.

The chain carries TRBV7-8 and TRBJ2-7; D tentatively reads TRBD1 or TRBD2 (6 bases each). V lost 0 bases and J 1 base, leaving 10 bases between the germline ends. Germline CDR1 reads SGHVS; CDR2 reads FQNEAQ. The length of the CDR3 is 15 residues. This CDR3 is CASSLAGGSSYEQYF. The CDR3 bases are TGTGCCAGCAGCTTAGCGGGGGGCTCATCCTACGAGCAGTACTTC.

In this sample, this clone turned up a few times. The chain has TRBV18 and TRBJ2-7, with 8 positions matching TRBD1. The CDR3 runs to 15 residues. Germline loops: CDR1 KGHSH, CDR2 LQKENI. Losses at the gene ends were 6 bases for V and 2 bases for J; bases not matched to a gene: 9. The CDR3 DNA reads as TGTGCCAGCTCTCCTGGACAGGGACATCCCTACGAGCAGTACTTC. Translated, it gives CASSPGQGHPYEQYF.

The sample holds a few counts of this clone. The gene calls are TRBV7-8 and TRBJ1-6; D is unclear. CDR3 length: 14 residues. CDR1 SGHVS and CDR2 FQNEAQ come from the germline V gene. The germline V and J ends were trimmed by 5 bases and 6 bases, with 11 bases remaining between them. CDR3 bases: TGTGCCAGCAGCGCCGGACCGTCTAATTCACCCCTCCACTTT. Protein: CASSAGPSNSPLHF. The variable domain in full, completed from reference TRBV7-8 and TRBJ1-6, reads GAGVSQSPRYKVAKRGQDVALRCDPISGHVSLFWYQQALGQGPEFLTYFQNEAQLDKSGLPSDRFFAERPEGSVSTLKIQRTQQEDSAVYLCASSAGPSNSPLHFGNGTRLTVT.

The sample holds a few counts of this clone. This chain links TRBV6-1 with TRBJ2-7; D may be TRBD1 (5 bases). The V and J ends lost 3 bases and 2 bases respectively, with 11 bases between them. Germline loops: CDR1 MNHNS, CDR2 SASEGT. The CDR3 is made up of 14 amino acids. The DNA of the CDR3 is TGTGCCAGCAGTGAGGGGCCAGGGACCTACGAGCAGTACTTC. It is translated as CASSEGPGTYEQYF.

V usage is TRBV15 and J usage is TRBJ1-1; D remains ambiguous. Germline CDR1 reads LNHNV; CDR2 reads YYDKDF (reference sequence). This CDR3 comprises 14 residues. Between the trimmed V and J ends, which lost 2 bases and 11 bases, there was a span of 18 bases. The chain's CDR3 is CATSRSRVAGMAFF. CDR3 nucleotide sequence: TGTGCCACCAGCAGATCACGGGTCGCCGGTATGGCTTTCTTT. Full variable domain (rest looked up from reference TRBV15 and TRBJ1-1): DAMVIQNPRYQVTQFGKPVTLSCSQTLNHNVMYWYQQKSSQAPKLLFHYYDKDFNNEADTPDNFQSRRPNTSFCFLDIRSPGLGDTAMYLCATSRSRVAGMAFFGQGTRLTVV.

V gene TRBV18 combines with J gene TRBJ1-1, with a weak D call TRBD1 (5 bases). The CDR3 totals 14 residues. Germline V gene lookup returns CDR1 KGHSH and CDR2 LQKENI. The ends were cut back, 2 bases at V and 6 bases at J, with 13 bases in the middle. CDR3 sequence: CASSPGGLTAEAFF. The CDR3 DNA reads TGTGCCAGCTCACCAGGGGGACTCACCGCTGAAGCTTTCTTT.

CDR3 sequence reads: CASSVSINPADTQYF. DNA of the CDR3: TGTGCCAGCAGCGTATCCATAAACCCCGCAGATACGCAGTATTTT. The chain recombines TRBV9 with TRBJ2-3; D is uncertain. The CDR3 sequence is 15 residues long. CDR1 is SGDLS and CDR2 is YYNGEE in the germline V gene. Trimming removed 1 base at V and 4 bases at J, with 13 bases between.

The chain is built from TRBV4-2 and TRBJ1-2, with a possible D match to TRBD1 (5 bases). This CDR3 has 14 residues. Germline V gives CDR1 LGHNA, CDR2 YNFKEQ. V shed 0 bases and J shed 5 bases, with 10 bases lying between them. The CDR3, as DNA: TGTGCCAGCAGCCAAGATCTTCAGGGATATGGCTACACCTTC. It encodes CASSQDLQGYGYTF.

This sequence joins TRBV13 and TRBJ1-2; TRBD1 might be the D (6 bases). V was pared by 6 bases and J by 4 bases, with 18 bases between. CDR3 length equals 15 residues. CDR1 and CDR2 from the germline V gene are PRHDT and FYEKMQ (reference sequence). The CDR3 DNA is TGTGCCAGCAGTCTAGACTCGGGGGCCAGCTATGGCTACACCTTC. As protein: CASSLDSGASYGYTF.

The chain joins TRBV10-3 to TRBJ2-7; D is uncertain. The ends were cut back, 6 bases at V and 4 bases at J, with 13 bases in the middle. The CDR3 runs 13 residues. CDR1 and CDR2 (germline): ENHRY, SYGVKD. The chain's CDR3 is CAIRVGNKYEQYF. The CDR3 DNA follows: TGTGCCATCAGGGTAGGAAATAAGTACGAGCAGTACTTC.

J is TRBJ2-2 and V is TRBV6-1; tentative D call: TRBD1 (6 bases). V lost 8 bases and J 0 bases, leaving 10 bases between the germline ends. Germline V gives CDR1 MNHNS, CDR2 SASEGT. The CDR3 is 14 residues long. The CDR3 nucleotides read TGTGCCAGCCGGACAGACGCGAACACCGGGGAGCTGTTTTTT. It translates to CASRTDANTGELFF.

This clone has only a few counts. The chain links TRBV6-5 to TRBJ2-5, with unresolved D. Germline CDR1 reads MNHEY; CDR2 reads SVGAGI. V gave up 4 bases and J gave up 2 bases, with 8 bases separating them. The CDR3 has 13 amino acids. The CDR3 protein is CASSLEWQETQYF. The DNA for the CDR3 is TGTGCCAGCAGTTTGGAATGGCAAGAGACCCAGTACTTC.

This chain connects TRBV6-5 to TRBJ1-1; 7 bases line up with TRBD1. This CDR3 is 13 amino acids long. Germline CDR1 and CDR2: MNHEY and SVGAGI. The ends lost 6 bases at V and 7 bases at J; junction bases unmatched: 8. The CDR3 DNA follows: TGTGCCAGCAGGAGGACAGGAGGAGGTGAAGCTTTCTTT. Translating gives CASRRTGGGEAFF.

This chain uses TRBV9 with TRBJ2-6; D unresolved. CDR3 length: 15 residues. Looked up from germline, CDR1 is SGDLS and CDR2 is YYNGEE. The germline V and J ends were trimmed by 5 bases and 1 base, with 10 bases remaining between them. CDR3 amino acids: CASSLLESGANVLTF. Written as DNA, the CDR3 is TGTGCCAGCAGTCTCCTGGAGTCTGGGGCCAACGTCCTGACTTTC.

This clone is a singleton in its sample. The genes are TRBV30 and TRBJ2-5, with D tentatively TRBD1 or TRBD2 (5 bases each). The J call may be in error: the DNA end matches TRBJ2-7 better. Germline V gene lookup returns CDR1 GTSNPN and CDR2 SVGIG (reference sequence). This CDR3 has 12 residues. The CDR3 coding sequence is TGTGCCTGGAGGAGGGGTGACTACGAGCAGTACTTC. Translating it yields CAWRRGDYEQYF.

This CDR3 reads CASSLATSALPGYTF. Here the CDR3 DNA reads TGTGCCAGCAGCTTGGCCACTTCGGCCCTACCCGGCTACACCTTC. The chain combines TRBV5-6 with TRBJ1-2; D is unclear. The V gene's germline CDR1 is SGHDT and CDR2 YYEEEE. Trimming removed 0 bases at V and 8 bases at J, with 17 bases between. CDR3 length: 15 residues.

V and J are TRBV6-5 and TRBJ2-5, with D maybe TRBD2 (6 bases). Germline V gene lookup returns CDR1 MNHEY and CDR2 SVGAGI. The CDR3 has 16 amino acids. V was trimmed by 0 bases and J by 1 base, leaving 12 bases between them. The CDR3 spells CASSYSPPGLQETQYF. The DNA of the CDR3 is TGTGCCAGCAGTTACTCCCCCCCGGGACTCCAAGAGACCCAGTACTTC.

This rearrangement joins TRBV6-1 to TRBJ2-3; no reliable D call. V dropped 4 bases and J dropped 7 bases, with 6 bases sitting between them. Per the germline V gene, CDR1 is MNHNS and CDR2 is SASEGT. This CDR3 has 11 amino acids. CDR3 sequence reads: CASSGIYTQYF. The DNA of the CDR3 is TGTGCCAGCAGTGGTATTTATACGCAGTATTTT.

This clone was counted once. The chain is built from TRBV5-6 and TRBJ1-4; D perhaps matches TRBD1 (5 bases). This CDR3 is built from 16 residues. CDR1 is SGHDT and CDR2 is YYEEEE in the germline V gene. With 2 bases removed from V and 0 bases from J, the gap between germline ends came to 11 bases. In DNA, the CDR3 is TGTGCCAGCAGCTTCCGGGGGGTTGCAACTAATGAAAAACTGTTTTTT. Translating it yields CASSFRGVATNEKLFF.

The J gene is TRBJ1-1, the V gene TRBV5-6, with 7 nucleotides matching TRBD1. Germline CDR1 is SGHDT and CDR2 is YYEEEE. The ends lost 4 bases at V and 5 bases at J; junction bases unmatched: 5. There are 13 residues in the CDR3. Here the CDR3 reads CASSRTGVTEAFF. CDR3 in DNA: TGTGCCAGCAGCAGAACAGGGGTTACTGAAGCTTTCTTT.

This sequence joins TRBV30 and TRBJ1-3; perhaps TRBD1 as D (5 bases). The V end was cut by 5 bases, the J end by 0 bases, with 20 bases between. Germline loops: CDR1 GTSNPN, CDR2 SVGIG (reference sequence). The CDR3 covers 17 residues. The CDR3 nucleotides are TGTGCCTGGGTTCTCGGGACTCCTCTTTTCTCTGGAAACACCATATATTTT. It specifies CAWVLGTPLFSGNTIYF.

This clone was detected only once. Here the CDR3 DNA reads TGTGCCAGCAGCTTAGTGGCCGCCACAAAAGAGACCCAGTACTTC. Protein sequence: CASSLVAATKETQYF. The chain is built from TRBV7-3 and TRBJ2-5, with D hard to call. The CDR3 is 15 residues long. Germline CDR1 is SGHTA and CDR2 is FQGTGA. Trimming cost V 2 bases and J 3 bases, with 13 bases left between them.

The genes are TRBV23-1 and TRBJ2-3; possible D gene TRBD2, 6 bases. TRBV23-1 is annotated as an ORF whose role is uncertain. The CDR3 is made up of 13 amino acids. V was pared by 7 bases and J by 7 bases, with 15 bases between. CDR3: CASNPLRGNTQYF. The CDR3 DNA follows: TGCGCCAGCAACCCCCTGCGGGGAAATACGCAGTATTTT.